This T cell receptor beta chain was observed in a study of PD-1 blockade in classical Hodgkin lymphoma. CDR3 size: 15 residues. Trimming cost V 3 bases and J 2 bases, with 11 bases left between them. CDR1 SGDLS and CDR2 YYNGEE come from the germline V gene. Data came from immunoSEQ multiplex PCR; TCRdb stores just in-frame clones and leaves some out. The repertoire holds approximately 41,000 clones, about 86% seen once, with approximately 6% in the top ten. The patients all showed relapse after autologous stem cell transplantation, while their brentuximab vedotin exposure varied. The sequence came from a human donor with classical Hodgkin lymphoma. Sequenced here: peripheral blood mononuclear cells (PBMCs), sampled before the second cycle of nivolumab. The V gene is TRBV9, the J gene TRBJ2-2; no definite D call. The CDR3 nucleotides are TGTGCCAGCAGCGCCGTGAACAAAAACACCGGGGAGCTGTTTTTT. This translates into CASSAVNKNTGELFF. Full variable domain (remainder filled in from reference TRBV9 and TRBJ2-2): DSGVTQTPKHLITATGQRVTLRCSPRSGDLSVYWYQQSLDQGLQFLIQYYNGEERAKGNILERFSAQQFPDLHSELNLSSLELGDSALYFCASSAVNKNTGELFFGEGSRLTVL.